This record concerns one T cell receptor (beta chain) sequence. This sample is drawn from a study of blood T cell repertoires in COVID-19. Source study methods: By means of reference gene primer amplification, nucleated cell counts were estimated. Assay used: immunoSEQ multiplex PCR; TCRdb lists only in-frame clones, some missing. V and J calls and clone size are those listed in that table; D and trimming were worked out from the DNA. The sample shows around 250,000 clones, about 86% of them seen only once. The sequencing input was peripheral blood. The receptor was derived from a man older than 75 with acute or convalescent COVID-19.

CDR3 bases: TGTGCCAGCAGCGTCGGGAGCCTTAACGATGAGCAGTTCTTC. Translated: CASSVGSLNDEQFF. This chain uses TRBV11-3 with TRBJ2-1, with a tentative D call TRBD2 (6 bases). This CDR3 has 14 residues. From germline, CDR1 is SGHNT and CDR2 YENEEA. Trimming removed 5 bases from V and 8 bases from J, with 16 bases in between.